The next 15 T cell receptor beta chains were all read from a single sample in a study of blood T cell repertoires in COVID-19. The protocol was immunoSEQ multiplex PCR, while the TCRdb copy is restricted to in-frame clones and leaves out a portion. This table has hundreds of thousands of clones, 75% to 90% appearing once. The source material was PBMCs or T cells enriched from blood (not recorded which). The receptors stem from a woman in her twenties or thirties who had recovered from COVID-19.

Here the CDR3 DNA reads TGTGCCAGCAGCTTCAACATCCGGGACAGGGGTTGGGGCTATGGCTACACCTTC. It specifies CASSFNIRDRGWGYGYTF. This chain links TRBV7-2 with TRBJ1-2; 10 bases fit TRBD1. CDR1 and CDR2 (germline): SGHTA, FQGNSA. The CDR3 is 18 residues long. V shed 3 bases, J shed 4 bases, and the junction held 14 bases outside the gene matches. The whole variable domain, remainder taken from reference TRBV7-2 and TRBJ1-2, is GAGVSQSPSNKVTEKGKDVELRCDPISGHTALYWYRQSLGQGLEFLIYFQGNSAPDKSGLPSDRFSAERTGGSVSTLTIQRTQQEDSAVYLCASSFNIRDRGWGYGYTFGSGTRLTVV.

This clone showed up just once. The chain uses TRBV4-3 and TRBJ1-6; weak D call: TRBD1 (6 bases). Deletions cut 0 bases from V and 10 bases from J, with 25 bases between. The CDR3 is 19 residues long. CDR1 and CDR2 from the germline V gene are LGHNA and YSLEER. The CDR3 coding sequence is TGCGCCAGCAGCCAAGATTTAGTCGGCGGTGGCAGGGGCCGCTCACCCCTCCACTTT. Its translation: CASSQDLVGGGRGRSPLHF.

The chain carries TRBV7-3 and TRBJ2-5; 9 bases map to TRBD2. The V and J ends lost 2 bases and 4 bases, in that order; junction bases with no gene match: 5. CDR3 size: 15 residues. Germline CDR1 and CDR2: SGHTA and FQGTGA. The CDR3 protein is CASSLGSGRGETQYF. The CDR3 bases are TGTGCCAGCAGCTTAGGTAGCGGGAGAGGAGAGACCCAGTACTTC.

There are a few counts of this clone. The chain is built from TRBV27 and TRBJ1-5; the match to TRBD1 covers 8 bases. V dropped 0 bases and J dropped 2; count of bases not matched to a gene: 9. Germline V gene data show CDR1 as MNHEY and CDR2 as SMNVEV (reference sequence). The CDR3 runs to 18 residues. CDR3 DNA sequence: TGTGCCAGCAGTTTATCGCGAGACAGGGGAGGAGGCAATCAGCCCCAGCATTTT. This encodes CASSLSRDRGGGNQPQHF.

CDR3 region: CASSSSTHMNTEAFF. CDR3 in DNA: TGTGCCAGCAGCAGCTCGACACACATGAACACTGAAGCTTTCTTT. The rearrangement links TRBV7-2 to TRBJ1-1; D not certain. The CDR3 loop spans 15 amino acids. Germline V gene sequence: CDR1 SGHTA, CDR2 FQGNSA. The V gene lost 5 bases and the J gene lost 0 bases, with 13 bases spanning the gap.

In DNA, the CDR3 is TGTGCCAGCAGCGTAGATTACAGGGAGAAGGGGTACACTGAAGCTTTCTTT. It specifies CASSVDYREKGYTEAFF. The gene calls are TRBV9 and TRBJ1-1; possibly TRBD1 for D (6 bases). This CDR3 region has 17 residues. Germline V gene lookup returns CDR1 SGDLS and CDR2 YYNGEE. Trimming took 0 bases from V and 3 from J, leaving 18 bases between them.

The V gene is TRBV5-1, the J gene TRBJ1-2; D perhaps matches TRBD1 (5 bases). Germline lookup yields CDR1 SGHRS and CDR2 YFSETQ. V was clipped by 3 bases and J by 5 bases, with 17 bases between them. The CDR3 contains 15 residues. In DNA form, the CDR3 reads TGCGCCAGCAGCTCAACTCGACAGTCCTCATATGGCTACACCTTC. Encoded protein: CASSSTRQSSYGYTF.

This sequence joins TRBV5-4 and TRBJ2-2, with 8 bases lining up with TRBD2. In germline, CDR1 is SGHNT, CDR2 YYREEE (reference sequence). V shed 4 bases, J shed 6 bases, and the junction held 8 bases outside the gene matches. CDR3 length: 15 amino acids. CDR3 nucleotide sequence: TGTGCCAGCAGCGCCGGACTAGCCCCACCCGGGGAGCTGTTTTTT. As protein: CASSAGLAPPGELFF.

J is TRBJ2-1 and V is TRBV7-8, with 10 bases lining up with TRBD2. Germline CDR1 is SGHVS and CDR2 is FQNEAQ. The CDR3 loop spans 13 amino acids. The ends lost 5 bases at V and 10 bases at J; junction bases unmatched: 5. The CDR3 nucleotides are TGTGCCAGCAGCGCGGGACTAGCGAGAGAGCAGTTCTTC. This codes for CASSAGLAREQFF.

The rearrangement joins TRBV5-1 to TRBJ2-7; D may be TRBD2 (6 bases). CDR1 is SGHRS and CDR2 is YFSETQ in the germline V gene. This CDR3 has 14 amino acids. V was clipped by 0 bases and J by 3 bases, with 10 bases between them. Written as DNA, the CDR3 is TGCGCCAGCAGCTTGGGACGGGAGCACTACGAGCAGTACTTC. This encodes CASSLGREHYEQYF.

The V and J genes are TRBV19 and TRBJ1-2; TRBD1 might be the D (5 bases). The CDR3 is 15 residues long. Germline CDR1 and CDR2: LNHDA and SQIVND (reference sequence). V was clipped by 3 bases and J by 0 bases, with 11 bases between them. The CDR3 is CASSIGGFSNYGYTF. In nucleotides, the CDR3 is TGTGCCAGTAGTATCGGGGGGTTTTCTAACTATGGCTACACCTTC.

The V call is TRBV19, the J call TRBJ2-1; the match to TRBD2 covers 11 bases. V lost 3 bases to trimming and J lost 7 bases; unmatched junction nucleotides: 8. This CDR3 region has 16 residues. Germline CDR1 and CDR2: LNHDA and SQIVND (reference sequence). CDR3 region: CASSIRPSGRMNEQFF. DNA for the CDR3: TGTGCCAGTAGTATTAGGCCTAGCGGGAGGATGAATGAGCAGTTCTTC. The full variable domain, completed using reference TRBV19 and TRBJ2-1, is DGGITQSPKYLFRKEGQNVTLSCEQNLNHDAMYWYRQDPGQGLRLIYYSQIVNDFQKGDIAEGYSVSREKKESFPLTVTSAQKNPTAFYLCASSIRPSGRMNEQFFGPGTRLTVL.

The rearrangement joins TRBV7-2 to TRBJ1-6, with TRBD1 matching 7 bases. The CDR3 has 16 residues. Germline lookup yields CDR1 SGHTA and CDR2 FQGNSA. V was clipped by 0 bases and J by 11 bases; unmatched bases: 10. The DNA for the CDR3 is TGTGCCAGCAGCTTAGCACGACAGGGCAGAAACCCACCCCTCCACTTT. Translated: CASSLARQGRNPPLHF.

The V call is TRBV24-1, the J call TRBJ2-7; 9 nucleotides match TRBD1. The CDR3 contains 14 residues. The germline CDR1 and CDR2 sequences are KGHDR and SFDVKD. V was clipped by 7 bases and J by 2 bases; unmatched bases: 5. In nucleotides, the CDR3 is TGTGCCACCAGCGACAGGGGGTCACCCTACGAGCAGTACTTC. Translated: CATSDRGSPYEQYF.

The chain is built from TRBV20-1 and TRBJ1-5; D is ambiguous. The germline gives CDR1 DFQATT, CDR2 SNEGSKA (reference sequence). CDR3 length equals 13 residues. Trimming left V 3 bases short and J 3 bases short, with 9 bases between. The CDR3 reads CSASSDLNQPQHF. The DNA for the CDR3 is TGCAGTGCTAGTAGCGACCTCAATCAGCCCCAGCATTTT.